The 27 T cell receptor beta chains reported below all come from one sample, sequenced in a study of T-cell memory formation after mild COVID-19. A single record per CDR3 protein comes from TCRdb applying MiXCR to the 5' RACE reads. This table has some 440,000 distinct CDR3 sequences, 20% to 30% appearing once. The specimen sequenced was PBMCs or a T cell subset sorted from them (not recorded which). These receptors originate from an adult woman who had mild COVID-19 (a few samples of this study predate the infection). Cell type and time point are not known.

In this sample, this clonotype turned up a few times. V and J are TRBV15 and TRBJ2-3; TRBD2 might be the D (5 bases). V was pared by 3 bases and J by 2 bases, with 9 bases between. The CDR3 totals 14 residues. In germline, CDR1 is LNHNV, CDR2 YYDKDF (reference sequence). CDR3 sequence (DNA): TGTGCCACCAGCAGGAGGGCTCCCACAGATACGCAGTATTTT. Its translation is CATSRRAPTDTQYF.

The chain carries TRBV5-1 and TRBJ2-1, with TRBD2 matching 11 bases. The germline V gene has CDR1 SGHRS and CDR2 YFSETQ. V lost 3 bases, J lost 8 bases, and 7 bases stayed unmatched. This CDR3 contains 15 residues. In DNA, the CDR3 is TGCGCCAGCAGCTCCGGGAATAGCGGGGGGGATGAGCAGTTCTTC. It codes for CASSSGNSGGDEQFF.

This clonotype was seen a few times. The genes are TRBV20-1 and TRBJ1-5; possible D gene TRBD1, 5 bases. The CDR3 has 15 residues. The germline gives CDR1 DFQATT, CDR2 SNEGSKA (reference sequence). V shed 0 bases and J shed 2 bases, with 11 bases lying between them. The CDR3 sequence: CSARERGDGNQPQHF. In nucleotides, the CDR3 is TGCAGTGCTAGAGAGAGGGGAGATGGCAATCAGCCCCAGCATTTT.

This clonotype has a handful of counts. The chain carries TRBV19 and TRBJ2-1; possible D gene TRBD2, 6 bases. The CDR3 sequence is 14 residues long. Trimming took off 5 bases at V and 3 bases at J, with 11 bases between the two ends. CDR1 LNHDA and CDR2 SQIVND come from the germline V gene (reference sequence). The CDR3 DNA follows: TGTGCCAGTAGTCCGCGGGACCTCTACAATGAGCAGTTCTTC. Residues: CASSPRDLYNEQFF.

V and J are TRBV5-4 and TRBJ2-3; 10 positions match TRBD2. Unmatched junction bases numbered 4, after V lost 3 bases and J lost 0 bases. This CDR3 has 16 amino acids. The germline gives CDR1 SGHNT, CDR2 YYREEE (reference sequence). The CDR3 loop reads CASSWSSGRSTDTQYF. CDR3 nucleotide sequence: TGTGCCAGCAGCTGGAGTAGCGGGAGGAGCACAGATACGCAGTATTTT.

The chain carries TRBV24-1 and TRBJ1-3; D gene ambiguous. The V gene lost 3 bases and the J gene lost 7 bases, with 18 bases spanning the gap. The CDR3 totals 16 residues. The germline CDR1 and CDR2 sequences are KGHDR and SFDVKD. The CDR3 DNA sequence: TGTGCCACCAGTGATCAGCGGCCGGGTGAGGAGAACACCATATATTTT. Its translation: CATSDQRPGEENTIYF.

V gene TRBV7-9 combines with J gene TRBJ2-1; either TRBD1 or TRBD2 may supply D (5 bases each). V shed 4 bases and J shed 4 bases, with 17 bases lying between them. This CDR3 spans 16 amino acids. The germline gives CDR1 SEHNR, CDR2 FQNEAQ (reference sequence). The CDR3 loop reads CASSSSGDPLYNEQFF. CDR3 sequence (DNA): TGTGCCAGCAGCTCCTCTGGGGACCCCCTTTACAATGAGCAGTTCTTC.

This clonotype has more than one count but fewer than ten. The rearrangement links TRBV20-1 to TRBJ2-2; D is uncertain. Germline loops: CDR1 DFQATT, CDR2 SNEGSKA (reference sequence). CDR3 length equals 12 residues. Deletions cut 6 bases from V and 1 base from J, with 6 bases between. This CDR3 is CSARQNTGELFF. Here the CDR3 DNA reads TGCAGTGCGAGACAGAACACCGGGGAGCTGTTTTTT.

Ten or more counts support this clonotype. J is TRBJ2-2 and V is TRBV7-2; 7 positions match TRBD2. V trimming: 1 base; J trimming: 6 bases; junction bases outside the gene matches: 5. Germline CDR1 reads SGHTA; CDR2 reads FQGNSA. CDR3 length equals 15 residues. As DNA, the CDR3 is TGTGCCAGCAGCTTAGAAGTCGGACTAGCCGGGGAGCTGTTTTTT. Protein product: CASSLEVGLAGELFF.

This clonotype turned up a few times. The chain has TRBV4-1 and TRBJ2-1; 7 bases agree with TRBD1. The CDR3 runs 14 residues. V shed 1 base, J shed 8 bases, and the junction held 5 bases outside the gene matches. The germline V gene encodes CDR1 MGHRA and CDR2 YSYEKL. The CDR3 sequence: CASSQAGTVDEQFF. Written as DNA, the CDR3 is TGCGCCAGCAGCCAAGCCGGGACAGTTGATGAGCAGTTCTTC.

The rearrangement uses TRBV27 and TRBJ2-7, with TRBD1 identical over 9 bases. The CDR3 totals 14 residues. The V segment lost 2 bases and the J segment 3 bases; nucleotides outside the gene matches: 2. Per the germline V gene, CDR1 is MNHEY and CDR2 is SMNVEV (reference sequence). CDR3 nucleotide sequence: TGTGCCAGCAGTTTACTGGGACAGGGCTACGAGCAGTACTTC. It is translated as CASSLLGQGYEQYF.

This clonotype was observed a few times. The gene calls are TRBV5-5 and TRBJ2-2; 8 bases are shared with TRBD2. The CDR3 sequence is 13 residues long. V gave up 4 bases and J gave up 6 bases; unmatched junction bases: 2. CDR1 and CDR2 (germline): SGHKS, YYEKEE (reference sequence). Here the CDR3 DNA reads TGTGCCAGCAGCGCCGGGGGGGCCGGGGAGCTGTTTTTT. It specifies CASSAGGAGELFF.

The genes are TRBV6-1 and TRBJ2-1; D remains ambiguous. Germline CDR1 reads MNHNS; CDR2 reads SASEGT. This CDR3 region has 16 residues. Trimming removed 5 bases from V and 0 bases from J, with 14 bases in between. CDR3 residues: CASSKTTVGSYNEQFF. Here the CDR3 DNA reads TGTGCCAGCAGTAAAACGACGGTAGGCTCCTACAATGAGCAGTTCTTC.

The chain uses TRBV29-1 and TRBJ2-7; a weak D match, TRBD2 (6 bases). Germline CDR1 and CDR2: SQVTM and ANQGSEA. The CDR3 contains 14 residues. Trimming left V 6 bases short and J 2 bases short, with 17 bases between. This CDR3 is CSVGGGRETYEQYF. The CDR3 DNA follows: TGCAGCGTCGGGGGAGGAAGGGAGACCTACGAGCAGTACTTC.

This clonotype was counted only a few times. V usage is TRBV2 and J usage is TRBJ1-1; no firm D call. Germline V gives CDR1 SNHLY, CDR2 FYNNEI. There are 14 residues in the CDR3. V was clipped by 7 bases and J by 1 base, with 13 bases between them. CDR3 coding DNA: TGTGCCAGCACTCGAATTGGTCAGAACACTGAAGCTTTCTTT. It translates to CASTRIGQNTEAFF.

This clonotype was observed a few times. V usage is TRBV11-2 and J usage is TRBJ2-3; TRBD2 aligns across 8 bases. Germline V gives CDR1 SGHAT, CDR2 FQNNGV. The CDR3 is made up of 17 amino acids. The trim removed 6 bases at V and 3 bases at J, leaving 14 bases unmatched. CDR3 protein: CASRPSLGGGETDTQYF. CDR3 in DNA: TGTGCCAGCAGACCTAGCCTCGGGGGGGGCGAGACAGATACGCAGTATTTT.

The chain recombines TRBV27 with TRBJ2-6; D may be TRBD2 (5 bases). The CDR3 totals 14 residues. The V gene lost 4 bases and the J gene lost 6 bases, with 10 bases spanning the gap. The germline V gene has CDR1 MNHEY and CDR2 SMNVEV (reference sequence). CDR3 in amino acids: CASSSMGAANVLTF. For the CDR3, the DNA is TGTGCCAGCAGTTCTATGGGAGCGGCCAACGTCCTGACTTTC. Full variable domain (rest looked up from reference TRBV27 and TRBJ2-6): EAQVTQNPRYLITVTGKKLTVTCSQNMNHEYMSWYRQDPGLGLRQIYYSMNVEVTDKGDVPEGYKVSRKEKRNFPLILESPSPNQTSLYFCASSSMGAANVLTFGAGSRLTVL.

The CDR3, as DNA: TGCGCCAGCAGCCGATCCAGGGTTATCCAAGAGACCCAGTACTTC. Translated: CASSRSRVIQETQYF. J is TRBJ2-5 and V is TRBV5-1; perhaps TRBD1 as D (5 bases). From germline, CDR1 is SGHRS and CDR2 YFSETQ. Trimming took 4 bases from V and 1 from J, leaving 14 bases between them. This CDR3 has 15 amino acids.

This clonotype was observed a handful of times. The rearrangement links TRBV11-2 to TRBJ2-3; the match to TRBD2 covers 8 bases. This CDR3 has 17 amino acids. Germline lookup yields CDR1 SGHAT and CDR2 FQNNGV. V gave up 4 bases and J gave up 5 bases; unmatched junction bases: 14. DNA of the CDR3: TGTGCCAGCAGCTCGCTCGGTTTGGGGACTAGGGGAGATACGCAGTATTTT. This translates into CASSSLGLGTRGDTQYF.

In nucleotides, the CDR3 is TGCAGTGCAGCTACATGGGAACAAGAGACCCAGTACTTC. This codes for CSAATWEQETQYF. This chain joins TRBV20-1 and TRBJ2-5; no reliable D call. The germline V and J ends were trimmed by 6 bases and 2 bases, with 13 bases remaining between them. Germline V gives CDR1 DFQATT, CDR2 SNEGSKA (reference sequence). The length of the CDR3 is 13 residues.

The gene calls are TRBV3-1 and TRBJ2-7; D unresolved. CDR1 LGHDT and CDR2 YNNKEL come from the germline V gene (reference sequence). This CDR3 is built from 15 residues. V was clipped by 1 base and J by 4 bases, with 14 bases between them. The CDR3 here is CASSQAFGRSYEQYF. CDR3 bases: TGTGCCAGCAGCCAAGCCTTCGGCAGGAGTTACGAGCAGTACTTC.

In its sample, this clonotype was seen a few times. The rearrangement joins TRBV18 to TRBJ2-7, with 10 bases aligning to TRBD2. Germline V gene data show CDR1 as KGHSH and CDR2 as LQKENI. The ends lost 6 bases at V and 2 bases at J; junction bases unmatched: 10. CDR3 length: 16 residues. This CDR3 reads CASSPVTSGPTYEQYF. Here the CDR3 DNA reads TGTGCCAGCTCTCCCGTGACTAGCGGGCCCACCTACGAGCAGTACTTC.

Only a few counts were recorded for this clonotype. The CDR3: CASRDEFEAFF. CDR3 DNA: TGTGCCAGCAGGGATGAATTTGAAGCTTTCTTT. The chain uses TRBV6-6 and TRBJ1-1; D gene ambiguous. V was shortened by 6 bases and J by 7 bases, with 9 bases between the two germline ends. Germline V gene sequence: CDR1 MNHNY, CDR2 SVGAGI (reference sequence). The CDR3 loop spans 11 amino acids.

The chain uses TRBV19 and TRBJ1-1; 7 nucleotides line up with TRBD1. With V trimmed by 7 bases and J by 1 base, 3 bases remained unmatched. The CDR3 extends over 13 amino acids. Germline CDR1 and CDR2: LNHDA and SQIVND (reference sequence). The chain's CDR3 is CASNHRGNTEAFF. CDR3 in DNA: TGTGCCAGTAACCACAGGGGGAACACTGAAGCTTTCTTT.

This chain links TRBV7-9 with TRBJ1-2; D not certain. This CDR3 is 13 amino acids long. V gave up 0 bases and J gave up 3 bases, with 5 bases separating them. CDR1 and CDR2 (germline): SEHNR, FQNEAQ (reference sequence). The chain's CDR3 is CASSLAGYYGYTF. DNA for the CDR3: TGTGCCAGCAGCTTAGCCGGCTACTATGGCTACACCTTC.

The chain carries TRBV29-1 and TRBJ1-2; 7 positions agree with TRBD1. Germline CDR1 SQVTM, CDR2 ANQGSEA. V trimming: 7 bases; J trimming: 2 bases; junction bases outside the gene matches: 10. The CDR3 has 14 amino acids. The CDR3 sequence: CSATWTGSNYGYTF. The CDR3 DNA reads as TGCAGCGCTACTTGGACAGGTTCAAACTATGGCTACACCTTC.

This clonotype was counted between two and nine times. The rearrangement uses TRBV11-2 and TRBJ2-1, with 7 bases fitting TRBD1. CDR1 and CDR2 (germline): SGHAT, FQNNGV. Unmatched junction bases numbered 8, after V lost 5 bases and J lost 1 base. This CDR3 spans 16 amino acids. The CDR3: CASSREPGQSYNEQFF. The DNA for the CDR3 is TGTGCCAGCAGCCGCGAACCGGGACAGTCCTACAATGAGCAGTTCTTC. Looking up the rest from reference TRBV11-2 and TRBJ2-1 gives the full variable domain: EAGVAQSPRYKIIEKRQSVAFWCNPISGHATLYWYQQILGQGPKLLIQFQNNGVVDDSQLPKDRFSAERLKGVDSTLKIQPAKLEDSAVYLCASSREPGQSYNEQFFGPGTRLTVL.